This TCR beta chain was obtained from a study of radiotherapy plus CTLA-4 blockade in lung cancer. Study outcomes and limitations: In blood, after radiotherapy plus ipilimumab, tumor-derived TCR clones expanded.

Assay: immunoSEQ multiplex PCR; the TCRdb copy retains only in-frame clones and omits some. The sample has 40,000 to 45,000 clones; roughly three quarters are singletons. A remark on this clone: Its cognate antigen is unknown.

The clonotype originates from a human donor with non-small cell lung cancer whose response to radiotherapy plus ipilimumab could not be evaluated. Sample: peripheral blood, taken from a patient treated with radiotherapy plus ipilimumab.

DNA for the CDR3: TGCAGCGTTGTACCTCTCAGGGGGCCGGTTGGCTACACCTTC. It is translated as CSVVPLRGPVGYTF. V and J are TRBV29-1 and TRBJ1-2, with TRBD1 matching 8 bases. After removal of 4 bases from V and 7 bases from J, the junction contained 11 bases not matched to a gene. Germline values: CDR1 SQVTM, CDR2 ANQGSEA. The CDR3 consists of 14 residues.